Below are 16 T cell receptor beta chains sequenced from a single sample in a study of OX40 agonist ivuxolimab in advanced cancers. The repertoire was sequenced with immunoSEQ multiplex PCR; TCRdb's copy has only in-frame clones and lacks some. The sample has 50,000 to 55,000 clones, over 70% seen once. This specimen was CD4+ or CD8+ T cells sorted from blood, taken in a trial of the OX40 agonist ivuxolimab. These receptor sequences come from an adult with an advanced solid tumor such as melanoma, head and neck, liver or kidney cancer.

The chain has TRBV5-1 and TRBJ2-1; maybe TRBD2 (6 bases). Germline V CDR1 and CDR2: SGHRS, YFSETQ. The CDR3 sequence is 14 residues long. V lost 1 base to trimming and J lost 3 bases, with 8 bases between them. For the CDR3, the DNA is TGCGCCAGCAGCTTGCGACTAGACTACAATGAGCAGTTCTTC. This codes for CASSLRLDYNEQFF.

The CDR3: CASSDRENNYGYTF. In DNA form, the CDR3 reads TGTGCCAGCAGTGACAGGGAAAATAACTATGGCTACACCTTC. V usage is TRBV28 and J usage is TRBJ1-2, with 7 positions matching TRBD1. The germline CDR1 and CDR2 sequences are MDHEN and SYDVKM. The length of the CDR3 is 14 residues. Germline trimming cut 5 bases from V and 1 base from J; bases unmatched to any gene: 4.

This chain uses TRBV2 with TRBJ2-7; 7 positions agree with TRBD2. The CDR3 runs 15 residues. Germline V gives CDR1 SNHLY, CDR2 FYNNEI. V dropped 0 bases and J dropped 1; count of bases not matched to a gene: 3. This CDR3 is CASSEARTRSYEQYF. CDR3 in DNA: TGTGCCAGCAGTGAAGCGCGGACTAGATCCTACGAGCAGTACTTC.

The CDR3 DNA sequence: TGTGCCAGCACCCAGGGACAGGCTAATGAAAAACTGTTTTTT. Translated: CASTQGQANEKLFF. This rearrangement joins TRBV6-6 to TRBJ1-4; 8 nucleotides agree with TRBD1. V lost 7 bases, J lost 3 bases, and 4 bases stayed unmatched. Germline CDR1 and CDR2: MNHNY and SVGAGI (reference sequence). The CDR3 totals 14 residues.

This chain joins TRBV11-2 and TRBJ1-5, with 7 positions matching TRBD1. Trimming at V came to 5 bases and at J to 3 bases, leaving 10 bases not matched to a gene. CDR3 length: 16 residues. Germline V lookup: CDR1 SGHAT, CDR2 FQNNGV. The CDR3 region is CASSPRVGQNNQPQHF. The CDR3 DNA reads TGTGCCAGCAGCCCCCGGGTGGGACAGAACAATCAGCCCCAGCATTTT.

V usage is TRBV18 and J usage is TRBJ2-5; TRBD1 matches 8 bases. CDR1 and CDR2 (germline): KGHSH, LQKENI. The junction had 2 bases not matched to a gene; V was cut back by 0 bases and J by 5 bases. The CDR3 extends over 14 amino acids. CDR3 in amino acids: CASSPPGQAETQYF. CDR3 DNA sequence: TGTGCCAGCTCACCACCGGGACAGGCGGAGACCCAGTACTTC.

This clone has a single count. This chain joins TRBV15 and TRBJ1-5, with D uncertain. The V end lost 1 base, the J end lost 0 bases, and 7 bases lay between the germline ends. Germline CDR1 LNHNV, CDR2 YYDKDF (reference sequence). This CDR3 region has 15 residues. CDR3 region: CATSRAGISNQPQHF. The CDR3 DNA reads as TGTGCCACCAGCAGAGCGGGCATTAGCAATCAGCCCCAGCATTTT.

V gene TRBV7-2 combines with J gene TRBJ1-4; 10 bases align to TRBD1. This CDR3 has 13 amino acids. CDR1 and CDR2 (germline): SGHTA, FQGNSA. With 7 bases clipped from V and 10 bases from J, the junction kept 6 bases outside the gene matches. The CDR3 is CASTQDRGGKLFF. The CDR3 bases are TGTGCCAGCACCCAGGACAGGGGGGGAAAACTGTTTTTT.

The genes are TRBV19 and TRBJ2-7; 11 bases agree with TRBD1. V shed 5 bases and J 8 bases; nucleotides not matched to a gene: 5. This CDR3 spans 13 amino acids. Germline V lookup: CDR1 LNHDA, CDR2 SQIVND (reference sequence). The CDR3 sequence: CASSAGQGAQQYF. In DNA form, the CDR3 reads TGTGCCAGTAGTGCCGGACAGGGGGCTCAGCAGTACTTC. The full variable domain, in which reference TRBV19 and TRBJ2-7 provide the parts outside the CDR3, is DGGITQSPKYLFRKEGQNVTLSCEQNLNHDAMYWYRQDPGQGLRLIYYSQIVNDFQKGDIAEGYSVSREKKESFPLTVTSAQKNPTAFYLCASSAGQGAQQYFGPGTRLTVT.

V usage is TRBV7-8 and J usage is TRBJ2-5, with D possibly TRBD2 on 5 matching bases. Trimming pared 6 bases from V and 4 bases from J, leaving 12 bases between. Germline CDR1 SGHVS, CDR2 FQNEAQ. The CDR3 sequence is 13 residues long. This CDR3 reads CASRLTAGETQYF. The CDR3 coding sequence is TGTGCCAGCAGACTAACGGCGGGAGAGACCCAGTACTTC.

A few counts support this clone. J is TRBJ2-7 and V is TRBV15; D perhaps matches TRBD2 (6 bases). Trimming cost V 3 bases and J 3 bases, with 30 bases left between them. Germline CDR1 LNHNV, CDR2 YYDKDF (reference sequence). The CDR3 length is 20 residues. The CDR3 DNA reads as TGTGCCACCAGCAGGTTCTCGGGACTGCAACCCCCTAGAAGGTTCTACGAGCAGTACTTC. Translation gives CATSRFSGLQPPRRFYEQYF.

A few counts support this clone. The chain has TRBV27 and TRBJ2-3, with 9 bases fitting TRBD1. CDR1 and CDR2 (germline): MNHEY, SMNVEV (reference sequence). The J segment lost 3 bases and the V segment lost 5 bases, leaving 3 bases of the junction unmatched. There are 14 residues in the CDR3. The CDR3 region has the DNA TGTGCCAGCAGTCTTGGACAGGGGACAGATACGCAGTATTTT. It is translated as CASSLGQGTDTQYF.

This chain uses TRBV7-9 with TRBJ2-7, with TRBD2 as a possible D gene (6 bases). This CDR3 has 15 residues. Germline CDR1 is SEHNR and CDR2 is FQNEAQ (reference sequence). Trimming took off 0 bases at V and 3 bases at J, with 12 bases between the two ends. The CDR3 sequence is CASSLAAAGIYEQYF. In nucleotides, the CDR3 is TGTGCCAGCAGCTTAGCGGCAGCGGGCATCTACGAGCAGTACTTC.

This sequence joins TRBV11-2 and TRBJ2-2; the D gene could be TRBD1 or TRBD2 (5 bases each). Germline V gene lookup returns CDR1 SGHAT and CDR2 FQNNGV. The CDR3 consists of 15 residues. Between the trimmed V and J ends, which lost 5 bases and 0 bases, there was a span of 10 bases. For the CDR3, the DNA is TGTGCCAGCAGCCCCGGGGCGACGAACACCGGGGAGCTGTTTTTT. Amino acids: CASSPGATNTGELFF.

The V call is TRBV2, the J call TRBJ2-7, with a tentative D call TRBD1 (6 bases). V was trimmed by 5 bases and J by 6 bases, leaving 8 bases between them. The CDR3 is 11 amino acids. The V gene's germline CDR1 is SNHLY and CDR2 FYNNEI. The CDR3 loop reads CASSLGGEQYF. CDR3 in DNA: TGTGCCAGCAGTTTAGGGGGCGAGCAGTACTTC.

The chain employs TRBV10-1 and TRBJ2-1; 7 positions agree with TRBD2. This CDR3 has 14 residues. Germline CDR1 is WNHNN and CDR2 is SYGVQD (reference sequence). The trim removed 6 bases at V and 5 bases at J, leaving 7 bases unmatched. CDR3 in DNA: TGCGCCAGCAGCTCGAGCGGGGTCGACAATGAGCAGTTCTTC. This translates into CASSSSGVDNEQFF.